The 2 T cell receptor beta chains below come from one sample, sequenced in a study of blood T cell repertoires in COVID-19. Libraries were prepared by immunoSEQ multiplex PCR; TCRdb keeps only in-frame clonotypes and omits some of them. The sample has tens of thousands of clones; roughly 87% are singletons. Sequencing input: peripheral blood. The receptors were gathered from a man aged 80 or over in a cohort sampled during active COVID-19.

The V and J genes are TRBV7-9 and TRBJ2-5; TRBD1 aligns across 7 bases. Per the germline V gene, CDR1 is SEHNR and CDR2 is FQNEAQ (reference sequence). The J segment lost 4 bases and the V segment lost 5 bases, leaving 4 bases of the junction unmatched. The CDR3 totals 13 residues. For the CDR3, the DNA is TGTGCCAGCAGCCCACAGGGGAGAGAGACCCAGTACTTC. Residues: CASSPQGRETQYF.

This sequence joins TRBV19 and TRBJ1-5; a weak D match, TRBD1 (5 bases). The CDR3 contains 15 residues. Germline CDR1 is LNHDA and CDR2 is SQIVND (reference sequence). V lost 10 bases and J lost 2, with 18 bases in between. CDR3 in amino acids: CATTPRIGGNQPQHF. In nucleotides, the CDR3 is TGTGCCACCACCCCGAGGATAGGGGGCAATCAGCCCCAGCATTTT.